The 2 T cell receptor beta chains in this list originate from one sample, sequenced in a study of shared clonotypes between healthy human individuals. The assay was immunoSEQ multiplex PCR, and TCRdb's table has in-frame clones only and misses some. The table lists a few million clones, just over 90% of them singletons. Sequencing input: naive CD4+ T cells sorted from blood. The subset: CD45RA+ positively selected. These receptors all come from a man between 18 and 35 years old in good health.

The CDR3, as DNA: TGTGCCAGCAGGATGGAGGGGGCGCGGAATTCACCCCTCCACTTT. It specifies CASRMEGARNSPLHF. This chain connects TRBV6-6 to TRBJ1-6; 7 positions agree with TRBD1. The V segment lost 6 bases and the J segment 7 bases; nucleotides outside the gene matches: 9. The CDR3 is made up of 15 amino acids. CDR1 is MNHNY and CDR2 is SVGAGI in the germline V gene (reference sequence).

The chain employs TRBV10-3 and TRBJ2-5; the match to TRBD2 covers 15 bases. CDR1 and CDR2 from the germline V gene are ENHRY and SYGVKD. The CDR3 has 17 amino acids. J lost 4 bases, V lost 6 bases, and 9 bases had no gene match. CDR3 sequence reads: CAISAPEGLAGGETQYF. The CDR3 DNA reads as TGTGCCATCAGCGCTCCGGAGGGACTAGCGGGAGGAGAGACCCAGTACTTC.